This T cell receptor (beta chain) emerged from a study of tumor-infiltrating lymphocytes in primary liver carcinoma. Bulk tissue was left unsorted, and RNA and DNA were co-extracted from around 18-30 mg of it. This CDR3 region has 14 residues. Germline V gene lookup returns CDR1 SGHVS and CDR2 FQNEAQ. Regarding this clonotype: In this CDR3 the conserved last residue, phenylalanine or tryptophan, is missing, so a read error is likely.

Reverse transcription of approximately 500 ng total RNA with a constant-region primer produced TCR beta cDNA. What produced the TCR beta libraries was three nested multiplex PCR rounds using slightly modified ARM-PCR. Running ten to eleven cycles apiece, the first two PCR rounds relied on TRBV1-TRBV30 forward primers together with a C-beta reverse primer. TCRdb passed the multiplex PCR reads through MiXCR, listing each CDR3 protein once. Among more than 40,000 distinct CDR3 sequences, less than 75% were seen once, and the ten largest hold roughly 29%. Sequencing was carried out using liver tumor tissue from sampling region 5. The sample's subset: tumor region T5, tumor centre. This TCR was recovered from a man in his forties or fifties with primary liver carcinoma and hepatitis B virus infection. The J gene is TRBJ2-5, the V gene TRBV7-8; TRBD2 is a possible D gene (6 bases). CDR3 nucleotide sequence: TGTGCCAGCAGCTTAGGGGGTATTCGGGAGACGCAGTACCTC. This codes for CASSLGGIRETQYL.